Listed below are T cell receptor beta chains from one sample, sequenced in a study of cytomegalovirus exposure and HLA in healthy donors. This table comes from immunoSEQ multiplex PCR, and its TCRdb copy is limited to in-frame clones, with some not included. This repertoire shows approximately 190,000 clones, approximately 90% found once; its top ten account for 1.1%. The sequenced sample consisted of PBMCs. The source is a boy younger than 10 in good health and CMV-seronegative. The CDR3 runs from the conserved cysteine through the conserved F or W. The order of the fields is CDR3 protein, CDR3 DNA, V gene, D gene, clone size, J gene. A D gene is named only where the DNA matches it firmly. Expanded clones are given a class, and other clones once, few, many or no size at all.

cdr3_aa: CASSSLTGPGNTIYF
cdr3_nt: TGTGCCAGCAGCTCGCTGACAGGGCCTGGAAACACCATATATTTT
v_call: TRBV11-2
d_call: TRBD1
clone_size: .
j_call: TRBJ1-3

cdr3_aa: CAILKTGHNEQFF
cdr3_nt: TGTGCCATCCTAAAGACAGGCCACAATGAGCAGTTCTTC
v_call: TRBV7-9
d_call: .
clone_size: .
j_call: TRBJ2-1

cdr3_aa: CASSDEGQPNTGELFF
cdr3_nt: TGTGCCAGCAGTGATGAGGGACAGCCGAACACCGGGGAGCTGTTTTTT
v_call: TRBV6-1
d_call: TRBD1
clone_size: .
j_call: TRBJ2-2

cdr3_aa: CASSERWQGSRNEQFF
cdr3_nt: TGTGCCAGCAGTGAAAGGTGGCAGGGATCTAGGAATGAGCAGTTCTTC
v_call: TRBV6-1
d_call: .
clone_size: .
j_call: TRBJ2-1

cdr3_aa: CASSPPGLATDTGELFF
cdr3_nt: TGTGCCAGCAGCCCTCCGGGGCTAGCGACTGACACCGGGGAGCTGTTTTTT
v_call: TRBV7-9
d_call: .
clone_size: .
j_call: TRBJ2-2

cdr3_aa: CASSPPSVEFLNTEAFF
cdr3_nt: TGTGCCAGCAGCCCCCCGTCCGTGGAGTTCTTAAACACTGAAGCTTTCTTT
v_call: TRBV7-9
d_call: .
clone_size: few
j_call: TRBJ1-1

cdr3_aa: CASSTLSGGTEAFF
cdr3_nt: TGTGCCAGCAGCACCTTATCCGGAGGCACTGAAGCTTTCTTT
v_call: TRBV5-4
d_call: .
clone_size: .
j_call: TRBJ1-1

cdr3_aa: CASSPTGLPQPQHF
cdr3_nt: TGCGCCAGCAGCCCTACGGGACTCCCTCAGCCCCAGCATTTT
v_call: TRBV4-1
d_call: .
clone_size: .
j_call: TRBJ1-5

cdr3_aa: CASSETSTGLNEKLFF
cdr3_nt: TGTGCCAGCAGTGAAACCTCCACAGGGCTTAATGAAAAACTGTTTTTT
v_call: TRBV2
d_call: .
clone_size: .
j_call: TRBJ1-4

cdr3_aa: CASSVTGEFYEQYF
cdr3_nt: TGTGCCAGCAGTGTGACAGGGGAGTTCTACGAGCAGTACTTC
v_call: TRBV6-1
d_call: TRBD1
clone_size: .
j_call: TRBJ2-7

cdr3_aa: CASSVWGLAGATDTQYF
cdr3_nt: TGTGCCAGCAGCGTTTGGGGGCTAGCGGGAGCGACAGATACGCAGTATTTT
v_call: TRBV9
d_call: TRBD2
clone_size: .
j_call: TRBJ2-3

cdr3_aa: CAISDQTGNQPQHF
cdr3_nt: TGTGCCATCAGTGACCAAACGGGGAATCAGCCCCAGCATTTT
v_call: TRBV10-3
d_call: .
clone_size: .
j_call: TRBJ1-5

cdr3_aa: CAWSVLDPSGGFSGNTIYF
cdr3_nt: TGTGCCTGGAGTGTACTAGACCCCTCGGGGGGATTCTCTGGAAACACCATATATTTT
v_call: TRBV30
d_call: .
clone_size: .
j_call: TRBJ1-3

cdr3_aa: CASTRTGGYGYTF
cdr3_nt: TGTGCCAGCACCCGGACAGGGGGCTATGGCTACACCTTC
v_call: TRBV6-5
d_call: TRBD1
clone_size: .
j_call: TRBJ1-2

cdr3_aa: CASSHLTGHGELFF
cdr3_nt: TGTGCCAGCAGCCACCTGACAGGGCACGGGGAGCTGTTTTTT
v_call: TRBV14
d_call: TRBD1
clone_size: .
j_call: TRBJ2-2

cdr3_aa: CASSENRGRNQPQHF
cdr3_nt: TGTGCCAGCAGTGAAAACCGGGGGAGGAATCAGCCCCAGCATTTT
v_call: TRBV6-1
d_call: .
clone_size: .
j_call: TRBJ1-5

cdr3_aa: CASSQGLAGSLYAQYF
cdr3_nt: TGCGCCAGCAGCCAGGGACTAGCGGGGAGTCTTTACGCGCAGTACTTC
v_call: TRBV4-1
d_call: TRBD2
clone_size: .
j_call: TRBJ2-7

cdr3_aa: CASSVISRDTSGYTF
cdr3_nt: TGTGCCAGCAGCGTGATCAGTAGGGACACTTCTGGCTACACCTTC
v_call: TRBV6-1
d_call: .
clone_size: once
j_call: TRBJ1-2

cdr3_aa: CASSHDSPSYSPLHF
cdr3_nt: TGTGCCAGCAGCCACGACAGCCCATCCTATTCACCCCTCCACTTT
v_call: TRBV7-9
d_call: .
clone_size: .
j_call: TRBJ1-6

cdr3_aa: CASSVVAGGYEQYF
cdr3_nt: TGTGCCAGCAGCGTAGTGGCAGGGGGGTACGAGCAGTACTTC
v_call: TRBV9
d_call: .
clone_size: few
j_call: TRBJ2-7

cdr3_aa: CASRDREAYEQYF
cdr3_nt: TGTGCCAGCAGGGACAGGGAGGCCTACGAGCAGTACTTC
v_call: TRBV6-5
d_call: TRBD1
clone_size: .
j_call: TRBJ2-7

cdr3_aa: CASSTGTQHRETQYF
cdr3_nt: TGTGCCAGTAGTACCGGGACACAACATCGGGAGACCCAGTACTTC
v_call: TRBV19
d_call: .
clone_size: .
j_call: TRBJ2-5

cdr3_aa: CASSVESHASEKLFF
cdr3_nt: TGTGCCAGCAGCGTAGAGTCCCACGCGAGTGAAAAACTGTTTTTT
v_call: TRBV9
d_call: .
clone_size: .
j_call: TRBJ1-4

cdr3_aa: CASSLVENSPLHF
cdr3_nt: TGTGCCAGCAGCTTAGTTGAGAATTCACCCCTCCACTTT
v_call: TRBV7-9
d_call: .
clone_size: .
j_call: TRBJ1-6

cdr3_aa: CASSLGQGAQTNEKLFF
cdr3_nt: TGTGCCAGCAGCCTAGGACAGGGGGCGCAAACTAATGAAAAACTGTTTTTT
v_call: TRBV5-4
d_call: TRBD1
clone_size: .
j_call: TRBJ1-4

cdr3_aa: CASSVTTSAYNEQFF
cdr3_nt: TGTGCCAGCAGCGTAACGACTAGCGCGTACAATGAGCAGTTCTTC
v_call: TRBV4-2
d_call: TRBD2
clone_size: .
j_call: TRBJ2-1

cdr3_aa: CASRSQASSYEQYF
cdr3_nt: TGCGCCAGCAGGTCTCAGGCAAGCTCCTACGAGCAGTACTTC
v_call: TRBV5-1
d_call: .
clone_size: .
j_call: TRBJ2-7

cdr3_aa: CASSLGTGKRDEQFF
cdr3_nt: TGTGCCAGCAGCTTGGGAACAGGGAAGCGCGATGAGCAGTTCTTC
v_call: TRBV11-2
d_call: .
clone_size: .
j_call: TRBJ2-1

cdr3_aa: CASATRQGYEQYF
cdr3_nt: TGTGCCAGTGCCACCCGACAGGGCTACGAGCAGTACTTC
v_call: TRBV27
d_call: TRBD1
clone_size: .
j_call: TRBJ2-7

cdr3_aa: CASSLGGQSNQPQHF
cdr3_nt: TGCGCCAGCAGCTTGGGCGGACAGAGCAATCAGCCCCAGCATTTT
v_call: TRBV5-1
d_call: .
clone_size: .
j_call: TRBJ1-5